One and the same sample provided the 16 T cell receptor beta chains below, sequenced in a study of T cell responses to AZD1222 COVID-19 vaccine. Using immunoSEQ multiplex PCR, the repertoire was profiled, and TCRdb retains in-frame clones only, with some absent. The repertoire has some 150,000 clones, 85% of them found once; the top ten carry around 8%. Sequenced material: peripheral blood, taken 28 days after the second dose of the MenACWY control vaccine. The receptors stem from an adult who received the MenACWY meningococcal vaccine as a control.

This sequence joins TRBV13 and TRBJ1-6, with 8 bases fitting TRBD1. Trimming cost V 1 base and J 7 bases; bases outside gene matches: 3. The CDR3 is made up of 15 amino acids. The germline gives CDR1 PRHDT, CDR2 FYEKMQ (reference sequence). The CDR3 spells CASSLEGQDNSPLHF. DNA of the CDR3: TGTGCCAGCAGCTTAGAGGGACAGGACAATTCACCCCTCCACTTT. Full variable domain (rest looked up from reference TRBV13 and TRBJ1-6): AAGVIQSPRHLIKEKRETATLKCYPIPRHDTVYWYQQGPGQDPQFLISFYEKMQSDKGSIPDRFSAQQFSDYHSELNMSSLELGDSALYFCASSLEGQDNSPLHFGNGTRLTVT.

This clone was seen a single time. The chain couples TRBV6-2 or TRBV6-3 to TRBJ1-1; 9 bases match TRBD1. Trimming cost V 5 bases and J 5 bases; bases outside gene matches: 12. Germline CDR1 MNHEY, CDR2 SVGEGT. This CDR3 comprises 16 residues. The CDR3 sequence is CASSPLYYRGQTEAFF. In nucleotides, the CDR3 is TGTGCCAGCAGTCCCCTTTATTACAGGGGGCAGACTGAAGCTTTCTTT.

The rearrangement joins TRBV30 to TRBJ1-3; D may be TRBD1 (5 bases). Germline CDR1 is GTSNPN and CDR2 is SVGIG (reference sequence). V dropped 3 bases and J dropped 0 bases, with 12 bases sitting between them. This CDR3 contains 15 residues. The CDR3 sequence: CAWSSWGYSGNTIYF. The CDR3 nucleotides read TGTGCCTGGAGCTCGTGGGGGTACTCTGGAAACACCATATATTTT.

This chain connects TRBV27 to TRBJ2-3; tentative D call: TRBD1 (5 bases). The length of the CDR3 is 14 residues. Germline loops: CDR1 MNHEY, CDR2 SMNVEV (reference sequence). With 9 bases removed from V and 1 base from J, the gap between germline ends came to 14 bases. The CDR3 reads CASSLGAGTDTQYF. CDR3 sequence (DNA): TGTGCCAGTTCTCTTGGGGCCGGCACAGATACGCAGTATTTT.

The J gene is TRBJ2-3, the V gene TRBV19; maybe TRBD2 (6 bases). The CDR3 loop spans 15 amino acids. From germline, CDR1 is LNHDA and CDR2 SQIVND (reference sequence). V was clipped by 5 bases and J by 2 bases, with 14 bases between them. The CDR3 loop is CASSRGWGTTDTQYF. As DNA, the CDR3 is TGTGCCAGTAGTCGGGGGTGGGGTACCACAGATACGCAGTATTTT. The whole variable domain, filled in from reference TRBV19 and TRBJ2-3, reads DGGITQSPKYLFRKEGQNVTLSCEQNLNHDAMYWYRQDPGQGLRLIYYSQIVNDFQKGDIAEGYSVSREKKESFPLTVTSAQKNPTAFYLCASSRGWGTTDTQYFGPGTRLTVL.

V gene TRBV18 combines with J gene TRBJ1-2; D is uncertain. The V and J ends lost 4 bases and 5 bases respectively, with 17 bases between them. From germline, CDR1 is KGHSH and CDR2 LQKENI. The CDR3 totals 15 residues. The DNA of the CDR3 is TGTGCCAGCTCACTAAGCTCAGCAGGAGAGTATGGCTACACCTTC. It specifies CASSLSSAGEYGYTF.

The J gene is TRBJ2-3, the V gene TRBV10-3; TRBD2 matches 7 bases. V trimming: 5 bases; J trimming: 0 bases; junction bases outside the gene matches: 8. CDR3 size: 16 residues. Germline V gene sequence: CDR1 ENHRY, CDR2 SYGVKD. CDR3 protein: CAISPHLAASTDTQYF. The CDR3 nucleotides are TGTGCCATCAGTCCGCATCTAGCGGCTAGCACAGATACGCAGTATTTT.

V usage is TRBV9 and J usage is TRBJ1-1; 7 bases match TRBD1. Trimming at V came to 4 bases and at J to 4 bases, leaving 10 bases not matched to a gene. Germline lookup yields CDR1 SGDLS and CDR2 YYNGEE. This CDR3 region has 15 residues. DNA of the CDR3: TGTGCCAGCAGCTCAGGGGGACGGGAGGGCACTGAAGCTTTCTTT. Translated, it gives CASSSGGREGTEAFF. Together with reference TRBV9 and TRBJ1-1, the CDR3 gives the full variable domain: DSGVTQTPKHLITATGQRVTLRCSPRSGDLSVYWYQQSLDQGLQFLIQYYNGEERAKGNILERFSAQQFPDLHSELNLSSLELGDSALYFCASSSGGREGTEAFFGQGTRLTVV.

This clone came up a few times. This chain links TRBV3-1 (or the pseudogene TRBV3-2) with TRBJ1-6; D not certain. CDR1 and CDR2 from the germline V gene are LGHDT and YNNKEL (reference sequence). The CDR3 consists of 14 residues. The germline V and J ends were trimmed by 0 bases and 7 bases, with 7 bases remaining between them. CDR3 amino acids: CASSQDGENSPLHF. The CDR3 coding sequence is TGTGCCAGCAGCCAAGACGGGGAGAATTCACCCCTCCACTTT.

CDR3 region: CASSFGRGQTGELFF. CDR3 coding DNA: TGTGCCAGCAGTTTCGGCAGGGGGCAGACCGGGGAGCTGTTTTTT. The rearrangement joins TRBV27 to TRBJ2-2; 8 bases fit TRBD1. Unmatched junction bases numbered 5, after V lost 3 bases and J lost 5 bases. Germline loops: CDR1 MNHEY, CDR2 SMNVEV (reference sequence). The CDR3 spans 15 residues.

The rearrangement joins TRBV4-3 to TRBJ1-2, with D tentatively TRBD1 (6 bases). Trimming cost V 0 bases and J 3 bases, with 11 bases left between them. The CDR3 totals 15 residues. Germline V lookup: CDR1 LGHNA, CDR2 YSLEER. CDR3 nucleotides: TGCGCCAGCAGCCAAGATGTGCGGGGGCACTATGGCTACACCTTC. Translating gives CASSQDVRGHYGYTF.

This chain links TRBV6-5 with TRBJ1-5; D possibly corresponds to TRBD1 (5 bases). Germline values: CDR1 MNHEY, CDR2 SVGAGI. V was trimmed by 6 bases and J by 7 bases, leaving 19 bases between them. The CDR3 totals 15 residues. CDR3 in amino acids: CASRPLSGPRQPQHF. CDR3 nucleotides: TGTGCCAGCAGACCCCTTTCGGGGCCCAGACAGCCCCAGCATTTT.

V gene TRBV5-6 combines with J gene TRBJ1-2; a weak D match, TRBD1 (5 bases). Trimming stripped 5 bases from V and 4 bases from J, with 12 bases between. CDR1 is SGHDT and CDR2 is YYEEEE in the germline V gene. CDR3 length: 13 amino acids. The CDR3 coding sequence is TGTGCCAGCAGGATCAGGGAGACCTATGGCTACACCTTC. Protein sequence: CASRIRETYGYTF.

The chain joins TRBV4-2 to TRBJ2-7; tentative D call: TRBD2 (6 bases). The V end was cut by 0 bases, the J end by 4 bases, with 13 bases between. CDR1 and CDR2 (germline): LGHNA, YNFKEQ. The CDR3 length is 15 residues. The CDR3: CASSQENEGGYEQYF. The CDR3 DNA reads TGTGCCAGCAGCCAAGAGAATGAGGGAGGATACGAGCAGTACTTC.

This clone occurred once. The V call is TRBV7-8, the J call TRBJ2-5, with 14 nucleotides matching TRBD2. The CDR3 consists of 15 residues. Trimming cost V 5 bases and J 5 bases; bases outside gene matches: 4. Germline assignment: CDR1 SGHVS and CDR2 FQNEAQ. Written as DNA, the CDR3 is TGTGCCAGCAGCAAGACTAGCGGGGGGGGTGAGACCCAGTACTTC. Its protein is CASSKTSGGGETQYF. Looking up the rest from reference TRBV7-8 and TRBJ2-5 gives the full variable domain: GAGVSQSPRYKVAKRGQDVALRCDPISGHVSLFWYQQALGQGPEFLTYFQNEAQLDKSGLPSDRFFAERPEGSVSTLKIQRTQQEDSAVYLCASSKTSGGGETQYFGPGTRLLVL.

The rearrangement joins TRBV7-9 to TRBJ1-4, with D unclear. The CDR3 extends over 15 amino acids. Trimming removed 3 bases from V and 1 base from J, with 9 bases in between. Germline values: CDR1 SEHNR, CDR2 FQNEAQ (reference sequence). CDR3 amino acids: CASSFAALTNEKLFF. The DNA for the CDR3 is TGTGCCAGCAGCTTCGCGGCACTAACTAATGAAAAACTGTTTTTT. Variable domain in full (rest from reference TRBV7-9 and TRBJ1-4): DTGVSQNPRHKITKRGQNVTFRCDPISEHNRLYWYRQTLGQGPEFLTYFQNEAQLEKSRLLSDRFSAERPKGSFSTLEIQRTEQGDSAMYLCASSFAALTNEKLFFGSGTQLSVL.